This T cell receptor (beta chain) comes out of a study of healthy donors' naive CD4 and CD8 T cells. Across the study: All functional IMGT TCR alpha variants were covered by new primers.

Study-level findings and limits: Positive CDR3 charge linked to CD4+ cells, negative to CD8+ cells.

Each TCR library used around 0.5 ug of total RNA and a linear amplification protocol. MiXCR was run by TCRdb on the reads, yielding one entry per CDR3 protein. The table lists around 180,000 distinct CDR3 sequences, around 80% of them singletons. About this clonotype: Its antigen remains unidentified.

Trimming cost V 6 bases and J 3 bases, with 9 bases left between them. The CDR3 runs 12 residues. The chain joins TRBV12-3 or TRBV12-4 to TRBJ2-7; perhaps TRBD1 as D (6 bases). Sequenced material: naive CD4+ and CD8+ T cells sorted from blood, pooled from several donors. The receptor was isolated from a pool of human donors in good health; the sample pools cells from several healthy donors. CDR3 DNA: TGTGCCAGCAGACCGGACAGCTACGAGCAGTACTTC. Residues: CASRPDSYEQYF.